This passage covers 25 T cell receptor beta chains from one sample sequenced in a study of early T cells in non-severe SARS-CoV-2 infection. Via MiXCR, TCRdb re-called the 5' RACE reads, giving one row per CDR3 protein. The sample lists tens of thousands of distinct CDR3 sequences, about 13% seen once, with roughly 10% in the top ten. Sequencing input: whole blood. Every receptor here comes from an adult who was a healthcare worker with PCR-confirmed SARS-CoV-2 infection or an uninfected control (not recorded which).

Details on this clonotype: A read error may explain this, as a much larger clone is one base away. The V gene is TRBV30, the J gene TRBJ2-7; TRBD1 aligns across 8 bases. This CDR3 is 14 amino acids long. The V gene's germline CDR1 is GTSNPN and CDR2 SVGIG (reference sequence). V gave up 0 bases and J gave up 8 bases; unmatched junction bases: 9. The CDR3 protein is CAWSVNRGKYKQYF. For the CDR3, the DNA is TGTGCCTGGAGTGTCAACAGGGGGAAGTACAAGCAGTACTTC.

DNA of the CDR3: TGTGCCAGCAGTCGACAGGCCCCCTACGAGCAGTACTTC. As protein: CASSRQAPYEQYF. V is TRBV28 and J is TRBJ2-7, with a tentative D call TRBD1 (6 bases). Trimming took off 5 bases at V and 2 bases at J, with 10 bases between the two ends. Germline V gene sequence: CDR1 MDHEN, CDR2 SYDVKM. There are 13 residues in the CDR3.

This clonotype showed up many times. J is TRBJ1-1 and V is TRBV29-1, with D possibly matching TRBD1 (5 bases). The CDR3 is 11 amino acids. Germline V gene lookup returns CDR1 SQVTM and CDR2 ANQGSEA. Trimming removed 4 bases from V and 7 bases from J, with 10 bases in between. The CDR3 loop is CSVGRDVEAFF. The CDR3 DNA reads as TGCAGCGTTGGCCGGGACGTTGAAGCTTTCTTT.

This clonotype was seen a few times. This sequence joins TRBV29-1 and TRBJ2-7; TRBD1 might be the D (6 bases). Looked up from germline, CDR1 is SQVTM and CDR2 is ANQGSEA. The length of the CDR3 is 15 residues. Between the trimmed V and J ends, which lost 0 bases and 0 bases, there was a span of 12 bases. Here the CDR3 DNA reads TGCAGCGTTGAAGATCCCGGACAGTTCTCCTACGAGCAGTACTTC. It codes for CSVEDPGQFSYEQYF.

The V call is TRBV3-1, the J call TRBJ2-2, with D perhaps given as TRBD1 or TRBD2 (5 bases each). CDR3 length: 16 residues. The V and J ends lost 4 bases and 2 bases respectively, with 14 bases between them. Germline-derived CDR1 and CDR2 are LGHDT and YNNKEL (reference sequence). The CDR3 loop is CASSPSRDGNTGELFF. In nucleotides, the CDR3 is TGTGCCAGCAGCCCTTCCCGGGACGGAAACACCGGGGAGCTGTTTTTT.

The V gene is TRBV12-5, the J gene TRBJ1-1; D gene unclear. The CDR3 covers 13 residues. V was clipped by 5 bases and J by 3 bases, with 10 bases between them. CDR1 is LGHNT and CDR2 is FRNRAP in the germline V gene. As DNA, the CDR3 is TGTGCTAGTGGTAGCTCGGAGTACACTGAAGCTTTCTTT. This encodes CASGSSEYTEAFF.

Only a few counts were recorded for this clonotype. V gene TRBV5-1 combines with J gene TRBJ2-3; TRBD1 or TRBD2 may be the D gene (5 bases each). The CDR3 loop spans 17 amino acids. The V gene lost 0 bases and the J gene lost 3 bases, with 17 bases spanning the gap. Looked up from germline, CDR1 is SGHRS and CDR2 is YFSETQ. DNA for the CDR3: TGCGCCAGCAGCTTGGTTATGTCAGGGACGCCTACAGATACGCAGTATTTT. Translating gives CASSLVMSGTPTDTQYF.

This clonotype was found a few times. V usage is TRBV9 and J usage is TRBJ2-5; no reliable D call. The CDR3 is 14 residues long. V lost 0 bases, J lost 3 bases, and 9 bases lay in between. CDR1 and CDR2 from the germline V gene are SGDLS and YYNGEE. CDR3 nucleotides: TGTGCCAGCAGCGTAGAAAGGACGGAAGAGACCCAGTACTTC. It is translated as CASSVERTEETQYF.

This chain connects TRBV2 to TRBJ2-7; either TRBD1 or TRBD2 may supply D (6 bases each). Trimming stripped 2 bases from V and 3 bases from J, with 23 bases between. Germline lookup yields CDR1 SNHLY and CDR2 FYNNEI. The CDR3 has 18 residues. Here the CDR3 reads CASSEFVGGRRVNYEQYF. The CDR3 region has the DNA TGTGCCAGCAGTGAATTCGTCGGGGGCCGCCGAGTAAACTACGAGCAGTACTTC.

V usage is TRBV6-5 and J usage is TRBJ1-5; no reliable D call. The ends were cut back, 2 bases at V and 4 bases at J, with 9 bases in the middle. This CDR3 spans 14 amino acids. Germline CDR1 and CDR2: MNHEY and SVGAGI. The CDR3 spells CASSYGVGNQPQHF. The DNA of the CDR3 is TGTGCCAGCAGTTACGGGGTGGGGAATCAGCCCCAGCATTTT.

For this clonotype: A junction boundary mismatches the germline segment, possibly from a read error. The chain links TRBV7-2 to TRBJ1-5; D remains ambiguous. This CDR3 comprises 15 residues. Germline V gene data show CDR1 as SGHTA and CDR2 as FQGNSA. The CDR3 nucleotides are TGTGCCAGCAGCCGTACGGCGCTAAGCACTCAGCCCCAGCATTTT. It yields the protein CASSRTALSTQPQHF.

V is TRBV9 and J is TRBJ2-1; either TRBD1 or TRBD2 may supply D (6 bases each). The CDR3 spans 15 residues. Deletions cut 4 bases from V and 7 bases from J, with 18 bases between. From germline, CDR1 is SGDLS and CDR2 YYNGEE. For the CDR3, the DNA is TGTGCCAGCAGCCCAAGATGGGGGGCCAGGAATGAGCAGTTCTTC. It encodes CASSPRWGARNEQFF.

V is TRBV27 and J is TRBJ1-1, with a tentative D call TRBD1 (6 bases). Germline loops: CDR1 MNHEY, CDR2 SMNVEV (reference sequence). The CDR3 has 14 amino acids. The V end lost 6 bases, the J end lost 3 bases, and 14 bases lay between the germline ends. The CDR3 protein is CASRRQEGHTEAFF. CDR3 DNA sequence: TGTGCCAGCAGACGACAGGAGGGGCACACTGAAGCTTTCTTT.

The V and J genes are TRBV6-5 and TRBJ2-1; possible D gene TRBD1, 6 bases. Germline CDR1 reads MNHEY; CDR2 reads SVGAGI. V lost 8 bases and J 15 bases, leaving 20 bases between the germline ends. The CDR3 runs 12 residues. The CDR3 DNA sequence: TGTGCCAGCGGACAAGACAGGTACATGTCGTTCTTC. Translated: CASGQDRYMSFF.

In this sample, this clonotype turned up many times. The V gene is TRBV27, the J gene TRBJ1-3; D remains unclear. V lost 5 bases, J lost 7 bases, and 9 bases lay in between. Looked up from germline, CDR1 is MNHEY and CDR2 is SMNVEV (reference sequence). This CDR3 spans 12 amino acids. The DNA of the CDR3 is TGTGCCAGCAGTCACCCCGGGAACACCATATATTTT. Protein product: CASSHPGNTIYF.

This chain connects TRBV20-1 to TRBJ2-1; D perhaps matches TRBD1 (6 bases). The CDR3 covers 13 residues. Between the trimmed V and J ends, which lost 1 base and 4 bases, there was a span of 8 bases. Germline-derived CDR1 and CDR2 are DFQATT and SNEGSKA (reference sequence). The DNA for the CDR3 is TGCAGTGCTAGAGGGGACATATACAATGAGCAGTTCTTC. It specifies CSARGDIYNEQFF.

This clonotype was counted at least ten times. The genes are TRBV29-1 and TRBJ2-4, with no clear D. There are 15 residues in the CDR3. With 6 bases removed from V and 0 bases from J, the gap between germline ends came to 15 bases. The V gene's germline CDR1 is SQVTM and CDR2 ANQGSEA. The CDR3 DNA sequence: TGCAGCGTCTGGACGGTCCCACTAGCCAAAAACATTCAGTACTTC. Translated, it gives CSVWTVPLAKNIQYF. Full variable domain (remainder filled in from reference TRBV29-1 and TRBJ2-4): SAVISQKPSRDICQRGTSLTIQCQVDSQVTMMFWYRQQPGQSLTLIATANQGSEATYESGFVIDKFPISRPNLTFSTLTVSNMSPEDSSIYLCSVWTVPLAKNIQYFGAGTRLSVL.

This clonotype was counted at least ten times. The chain joins TRBV15 to TRBJ2-7; D remains ambiguous. This CDR3 has 14 amino acids. V was trimmed by 0 bases and J by 2 bases, leaving 8 bases between them. Germline V gene data show CDR1 as LNHNV and CDR2 as YYDKDF (reference sequence). In nucleotides, the CDR3 is TGTGCCACCAGCAGAGATCGGGCAGCCTACGAGCAGTACTTC. Its translation: CATSRDRAAYEQYF. Together with reference TRBV15 and TRBJ2-7, the CDR3 gives the full variable domain: DAMVIQNPRYQVTQFGKPVTLSCSQTLNHNVMYWYQQKSSQAPKLLFHYYDKDFNNEADTPDNFQSRRPNTSFCFLDIRSPGLGDTAMYLCATSRDRAAYEQYFGPGTRLTVT.

There are many counts of this clonotype. The rearrangement joins TRBV19 to TRBJ1-5; D unresolved. Per the germline V gene, CDR1 is LNHDA and CDR2 is SQIVND (reference sequence). This CDR3 contains 15 residues. V lost 5 bases, J lost 3 bases, and 14 bases lay in between. The chain's CDR3 is CASSHTGPANQPQHF. For the CDR3, the DNA is TGTGCCAGTAGTCATACGGGCCCCGCCAATCAGCCCCAGCATTTT.

This clonotype has more than one count but fewer than ten. The chain couples TRBV28 to TRBJ1-1, with D possibly TRBD1 on 5 matching bases. Trimming took 6 bases from V and 4 from J, leaving 15 bases between them. The CDR3 extends over 14 amino acids. Looked up from germline, CDR1 is MDHEN and CDR2 is SYDVKM. The CDR3 spells CASSQGVTVTEAFF. Here the CDR3 DNA reads TGTGCCAGCAGCCAAGGGGTGACGGTCACTGAAGCTTTCTTT. Together with reference TRBV28 and TRBJ1-1, the CDR3 gives the full variable domain: DVKVTQSSRYLVKRTGEKVFLECVQDMDHENMFWYRQDPGLGLRLIYFSYDVKMKEKGDIPEGYSVSREKKERFSLILESASTNQTSMYLCASSQGVTVTEAFFGQGTRLTVV.

The chain couples TRBV10-3 to TRBJ1-1, with D possibly matching TRBD1 (5 bases). Looked up from germline, CDR1 is ENHRY and CDR2 is SYGVKD. The CDR3 covers 13 residues. The germline V and J ends were trimmed by 8 bases and 4 bases, with 14 bases remaining between them. The CDR3 here is CAIGQGSGTEAFF. Here the CDR3 DNA reads TGTGCCATCGGTCAGGGTTCGGGCACTGAAGCTTTCTTT.

Many counts were recorded for this clonotype. The chain combines TRBV7-3 with TRBJ1-1; D gene uncertain. The CDR3 is 15 amino acids. From germline, CDR1 is SGHTA and CDR2 FQGTGA. The V and J ends lost 1 base and 3 bases respectively, with 12 bases between them. CDR3 bases: TGTGCCAGCAGCTTAAGCTTCACAGTAGACACTGAAGCTTTCTTT. Its translation: CASSLSFTVDTEAFF.

The sample holds many counts of this clonotype. The rearrangement links TRBV5-4 to TRBJ1-1; no definite D call. The CDR3 has 14 amino acids. Germline CDR1 SGHNT, CDR2 YYREEE (reference sequence). Trimming pared 2 bases from V and 1 base from J, leaving 9 bases between. The CDR3 reads CASSFQPGNTEAFF. The CDR3 DNA reads TGTGCCAGCAGCTTTCAACCTGGGAACACTGAAGCTTTCTTT.

This clonotype was seen a single time. V usage is TRBV6-5 and J usage is TRBJ2-3; TRBD1 agrees at 8 bases. The CDR3 totals 15 residues. CDR1 is MNHEY and CDR2 is SVGAGI in the germline V gene. The junction had 5 bases not matched to a gene; V was cut back by 6 bases and J by 0 bases. The CDR3 region has the DNA TGTGCCAGCAGACGGGACAGGCCTAGCACAGATACGCAGTATTTT. The encoded protein is CASRRDRPSTDTQYF.

Only one count was recorded for this clonotype. The chain couples TRBV6-5 to TRBJ2-5, with TRBD1 matching 9 bases. This CDR3 spans 13 amino acids. Trimming cost V 8 bases and J 5 bases; bases outside gene matches: 6. In germline, CDR1 is MNHEY, CDR2 SVGAGI. Here the CDR3 DNA reads TGTGCCAGCCCACAGGGGGCGGAGGAGACCCAGTACTTC. Amino acid sequence: CASPQGAEETQYF.